The 14 T cell receptor beta chains in this list originate from one sample, sequenced in a study of blood T cell repertoires in COVID-19. Clones were read by immunoSEQ multiplex PCR, and TCRdb kept only the in-frame ones, dropping some. The profile covers approximately 260,000 clones, with over 80% appearing a single time and 1.5% to 2% taken by the ten largest. Sequenced: PBMCs or T cells enriched from blood (not recorded which). The receptor set was obtained from a woman between 18 and 30 years old who had recovered from COVID-19.

The V and J genes are TRBV27 and TRBJ1-5; TRBD1 matches 8 bases. CDR1 is MNHEY, CDR2 SMNVEV, per germline (reference sequence). Unmatched junction bases numbered 3, after V lost 6 bases and J lost 2 bases. The CDR3 length is 14 residues. The DNA for the CDR3 is TGTGCCAGCAGCCTCAGGGGGCGCAATCAGCCCCAGCATTTT. Protein product: CASSLRGRNQPQHF.

The chain combines TRBV27 with TRBJ2-3; the match to TRBD1 covers 10 bases. Germline CDR1 reads MNHEY; CDR2 reads SMNVEV (reference sequence). J gave up 5 bases and V 6 bases, and 8 bases lay outside the gene matches. The CDR3 is 15 residues long. DNA of the CDR3: TGTGCCAGCAGCCGACAGGGGGCGAGAGTAGATACGCAGTATTTT. This encodes CASSRQGARVDTQYF.

V gene TRBV7-2 combines with J gene TRBJ2-3, with D possibly being TRBD1 (8 bases). V was clipped by 1 base and J by 3 bases, with 14 bases between them. CDR1 and CDR2 from the germline V gene are SGHTA and FQGNSA. The CDR3 contains 16 residues. The chain's CDR3 is CASSLDRGGLTDTQYF. The CDR3 DNA is TGTGCCAGCAGCTTAGACAGGGGGGGCCTGACAGATACGCAGTATTTT.

V gene TRBV7-2 combines with J gene TRBJ1-2; D gene uncertain. Trimming removed 5 bases at V and 4 bases at J, with 8 bases between. This CDR3 region has 12 residues. CDR1 and CDR2 (germline): SGHTA, FQGNSA. The CDR3 region has the DNA TGTGCCAGCAGCCGGACTCTCTATGGCTACACCTTC. Translated: CASSRTLYGYTF.

The V call is TRBV7-2, the J call TRBJ1-2; weak D call: TRBD1 (5 bases). The V end was cut by 5 bases, the J end by 7 bases, with 17 bases between. Per germline, CDR1 SGHTA and CDR2 FQGNSA. The CDR3 totals 14 residues. CDR3: CASSQSDGGGGYTF. CDR3 nucleotide sequence: TGTGCCAGCAGCCAATCAGACGGGGGTGGTGGCTACACCTTC.

This rearrangement joins TRBV6-4 to TRBJ2-3; D call uncertain. The CDR3 contains 13 residues. The ends were cut back, 3 bases at V and 5 bases at J, with 9 bases in the middle. The germline CDR1 and CDR2 sequences are MRHNA and SNTAGT. The CDR3 sequence: CASSEQPQDTQYF. The CDR3, as DNA: TGTGCCAGCAGTGAACAGCCCCAAGATACGCAGTATTTT.

The V and J genes are TRBV6-5 and TRBJ1-2; tentatively, D is TRBD1 (6 bases). Deletions cut 8 bases from V and 7 bases from J, with 17 bases between. Germline V gene sequence: CDR1 MNHEY, CDR2 SVGAGI. The CDR3 consists of 13 residues. The CDR3 sequence: CASVGRGYGGYTF. In nucleotides, the CDR3 is TGTGCCAGCGTAGGTAGGGGGTACGGTGGCTACACCTTC.

The chain recombines TRBV7-8 with TRBJ1-3; perhaps TRBD1 as D (5 bases). V lost 6 bases and J lost 0, with 27 bases in between. The CDR3 runs to 20 residues. Germline loops: CDR1 SGHVS, CDR2 FQNEAQ. CDR3 in DNA: TGTGCCAGCAGATCCCTTGGAGAACCTGACAGACAATTCTCTGGAAACACCATATATTTT. Encoded protein: CASRSLGEPDRQFSGNTIYF.

The CDR3 reads CSARQGHEQYF. CDR3 DNA sequence: TGCAGTGCTCGACAGGGCCACGAGCAGTACTTC. The chain has TRBV20-1 and TRBJ2-7; 7 bases agree with TRBD1. V lost 5 bases to trimming and J lost 5 bases; unmatched junction nucleotides: 3. Germline V gives CDR1 DFQATT, CDR2 SNEGSKA (reference sequence). This CDR3 contains 11 residues.

The gene calls are TRBV6-2 or TRBV6-3 and TRBJ1-4, with D uncertain. The CDR3 consists of 12 residues. CDR1 and CDR2 from the germline V gene are MNHEY and SVGEGT. Trimming shortened V by 6 bases and J by 7 bases, and 9 bases separated the two germline ends. Here the CDR3 DNA reads TGTGCCAGCAGCTCTGTCAGTGAAAAACTGTTTTTT. This sequence encodes CASSSVSEKLFF.

The chain links TRBV6-5 to TRBJ1-6; the D is unclear. The V gene lost 0 bases and the J gene lost 8 bases, with 5 bases spanning the gap. Germline V gene lookup returns CDR1 MNHEY and CDR2 SVGAGI. The length of the CDR3 is 13 residues. In DNA form, the CDR3 reads TGTGCCAGCAGTTACTCCTCTTATTCACCCCTCCACTTT. Protein product: CASSYSSYSPLHF.

The chain links TRBV4-1 to TRBJ2-7; a possible D gene is TRBD2 (5 bases). Trimming removed 5 bases at V and 4 bases at J, with 15 bases between. The CDR3 extends over 14 amino acids. The germline gives CDR1 MGHRA, CDR2 YSYEKL. The CDR3 protein is CASSSRGEGYEQYF. CDR3 coding DNA: TGCGCCAGCAGCTCTCGGGGAGAAGGGTACGAGCAGTACTTC.

The chain links TRBV18 to TRBJ1-1, with TRBD1 as a possible D gene (5 bases). CDR1 and CDR2 (germline): KGHSH, LQKENI. Trimming pared 2 bases from V and 1 base from J, leaving 11 bases between. This CDR3 spans 15 amino acids. The CDR3 DNA is TGTGCCAGCTCACCAAGGCAGGGCGAGAACACTGAAGCTTTCTTT. Translation: CASSPRQGENTEAFF.

This chain connects TRBV28 to TRBJ2-3, with D perhaps matching TRBD2 (6 bases). CDR1 MDHEN and CDR2 SYDVKM come from the germline V gene. The V end lost 6 bases, the J end lost 3 bases, and 22 bases lay between the germline ends. CDR3 size: 17 residues. The CDR3 protein is CASSRSLSGAETDTQYF. In DNA, the CDR3 is TGTGCCAGCAGCCGTTCTCTCTCGGGAGCCGAAACAGATACGCAGTATTTT.